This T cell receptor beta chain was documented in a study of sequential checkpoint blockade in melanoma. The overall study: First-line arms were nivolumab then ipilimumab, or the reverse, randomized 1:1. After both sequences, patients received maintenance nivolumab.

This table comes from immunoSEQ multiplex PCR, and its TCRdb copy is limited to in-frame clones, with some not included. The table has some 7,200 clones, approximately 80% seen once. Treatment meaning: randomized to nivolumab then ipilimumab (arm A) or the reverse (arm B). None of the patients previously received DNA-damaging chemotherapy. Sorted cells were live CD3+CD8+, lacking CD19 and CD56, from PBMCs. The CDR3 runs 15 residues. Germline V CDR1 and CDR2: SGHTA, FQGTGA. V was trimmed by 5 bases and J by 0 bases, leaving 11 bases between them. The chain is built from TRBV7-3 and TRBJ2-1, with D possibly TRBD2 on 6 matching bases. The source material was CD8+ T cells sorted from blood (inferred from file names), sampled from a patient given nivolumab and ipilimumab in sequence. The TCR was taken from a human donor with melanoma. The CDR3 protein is CASSPLASSYNEQFF. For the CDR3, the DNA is TGTGCCAGCAGCCCTCTAGCGAGCTCCTACAATGAGCAGTTCTTC.